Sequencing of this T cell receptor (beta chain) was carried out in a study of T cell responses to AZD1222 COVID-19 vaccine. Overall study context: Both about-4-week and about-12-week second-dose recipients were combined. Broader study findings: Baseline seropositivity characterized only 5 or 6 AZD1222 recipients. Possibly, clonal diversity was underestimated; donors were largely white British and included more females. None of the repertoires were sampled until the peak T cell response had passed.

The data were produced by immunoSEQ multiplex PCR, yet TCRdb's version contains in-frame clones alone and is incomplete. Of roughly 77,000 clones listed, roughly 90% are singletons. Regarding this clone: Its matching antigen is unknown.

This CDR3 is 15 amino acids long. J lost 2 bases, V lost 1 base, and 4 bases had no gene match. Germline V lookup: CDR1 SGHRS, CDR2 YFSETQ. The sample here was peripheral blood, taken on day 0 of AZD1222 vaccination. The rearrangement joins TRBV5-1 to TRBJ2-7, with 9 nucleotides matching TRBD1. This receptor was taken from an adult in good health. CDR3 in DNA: TGCGCCAGCAGCTTGCTCGGGACAGGGCCCTACGAGCAGTACTTC. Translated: CASSLLGTGPYEQYF.